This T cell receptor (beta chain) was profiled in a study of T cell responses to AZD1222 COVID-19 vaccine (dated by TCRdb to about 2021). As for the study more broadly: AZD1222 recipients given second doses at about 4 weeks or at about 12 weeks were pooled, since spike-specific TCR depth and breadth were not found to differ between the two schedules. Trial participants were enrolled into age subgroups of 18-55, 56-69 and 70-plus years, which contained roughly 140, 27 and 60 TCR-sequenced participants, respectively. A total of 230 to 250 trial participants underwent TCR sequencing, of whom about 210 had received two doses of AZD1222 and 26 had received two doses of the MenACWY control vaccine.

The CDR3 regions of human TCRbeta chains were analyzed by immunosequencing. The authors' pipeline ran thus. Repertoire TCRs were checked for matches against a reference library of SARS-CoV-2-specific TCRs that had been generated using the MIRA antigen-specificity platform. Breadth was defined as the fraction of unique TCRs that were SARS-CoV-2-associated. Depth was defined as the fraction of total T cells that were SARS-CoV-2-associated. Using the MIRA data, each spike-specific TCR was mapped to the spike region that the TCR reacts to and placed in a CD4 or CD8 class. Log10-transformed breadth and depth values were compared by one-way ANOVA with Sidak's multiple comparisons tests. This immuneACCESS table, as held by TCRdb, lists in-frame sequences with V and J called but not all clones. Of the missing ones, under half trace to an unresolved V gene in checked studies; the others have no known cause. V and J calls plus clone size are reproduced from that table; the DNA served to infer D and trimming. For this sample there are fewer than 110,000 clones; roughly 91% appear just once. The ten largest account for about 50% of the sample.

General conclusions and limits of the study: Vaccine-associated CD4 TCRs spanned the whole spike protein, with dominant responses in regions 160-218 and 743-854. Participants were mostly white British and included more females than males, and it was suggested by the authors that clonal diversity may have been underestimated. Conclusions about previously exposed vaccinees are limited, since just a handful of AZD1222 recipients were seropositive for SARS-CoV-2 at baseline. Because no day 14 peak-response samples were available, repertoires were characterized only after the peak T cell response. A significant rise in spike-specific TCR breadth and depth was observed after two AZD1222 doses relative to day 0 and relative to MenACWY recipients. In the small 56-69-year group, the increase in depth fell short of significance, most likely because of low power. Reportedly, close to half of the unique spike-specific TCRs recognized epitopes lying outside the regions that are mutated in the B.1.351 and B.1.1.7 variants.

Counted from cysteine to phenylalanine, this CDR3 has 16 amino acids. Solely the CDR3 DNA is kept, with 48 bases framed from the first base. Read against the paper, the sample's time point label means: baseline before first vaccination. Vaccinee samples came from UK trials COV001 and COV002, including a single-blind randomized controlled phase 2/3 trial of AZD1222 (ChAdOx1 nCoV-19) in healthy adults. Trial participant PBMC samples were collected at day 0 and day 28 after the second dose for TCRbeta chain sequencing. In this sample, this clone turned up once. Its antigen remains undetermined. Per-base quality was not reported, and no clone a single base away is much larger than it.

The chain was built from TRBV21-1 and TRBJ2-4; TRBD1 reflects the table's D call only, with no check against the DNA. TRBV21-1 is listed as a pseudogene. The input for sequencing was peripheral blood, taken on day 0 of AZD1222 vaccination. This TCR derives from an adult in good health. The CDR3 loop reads CASSPADSLAKNIQYF. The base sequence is TGTGCCAGCAGCCCGGCAGACAGCCTAGCCAAAAACATTCAGTACTTC.